The sequence of this T cell receptor (beta chain) was determined in a study of monozygotic twins with inflammatory bowel disease. TCRdb processed the 5' RACE reads again and assigns one entry to each CDR3 protein, with no DNA. This table lists roughly 330,000 distinct CDR3 sequences. The CDR3 loop spans 14 amino acids. The chain is built from TRBV12-3 or TRBV12-4 and TRBJ1-6; TCRdb outputs TRBD1, but without DNA this stays unchecked. The specimen was blood. This receptor was obtained from a human donor with ulcerative colitis or Crohn's disease, or a healthy co-twin of an affected twin (not recorded which). The CDR3 is CASRSSTGNSPLHF.